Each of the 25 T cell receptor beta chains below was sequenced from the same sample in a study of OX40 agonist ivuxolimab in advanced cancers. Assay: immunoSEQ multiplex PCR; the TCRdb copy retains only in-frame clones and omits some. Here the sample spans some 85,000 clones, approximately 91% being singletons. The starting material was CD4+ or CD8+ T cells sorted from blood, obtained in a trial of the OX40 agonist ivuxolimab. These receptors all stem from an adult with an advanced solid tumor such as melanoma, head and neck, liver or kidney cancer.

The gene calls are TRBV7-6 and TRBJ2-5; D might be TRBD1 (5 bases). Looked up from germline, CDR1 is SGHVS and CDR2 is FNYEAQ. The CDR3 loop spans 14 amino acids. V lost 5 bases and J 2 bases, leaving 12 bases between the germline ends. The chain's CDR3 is CASSPTGQQETQYF. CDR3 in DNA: TGTGCCAGCAGCCCCACAGGTCAACAAGAGACCCAGTACTTC.

The CDR3, as DNA: TGTGCCAGCAGTTATACTACAGGGGATGACACTGAAGCTTTCTTT. This encodes CASSYTTGDDTEAFF. The V call is TRBV6-5, the J call TRBJ1-1, with TRBD1 matching over 7 bases. The CDR3 has 15 residues. Germline CDR1 and CDR2: MNHEY and SVGAGI. The J segment lost 3 bases and the V segment lost 3 bases, leaving 7 bases of the junction unmatched.

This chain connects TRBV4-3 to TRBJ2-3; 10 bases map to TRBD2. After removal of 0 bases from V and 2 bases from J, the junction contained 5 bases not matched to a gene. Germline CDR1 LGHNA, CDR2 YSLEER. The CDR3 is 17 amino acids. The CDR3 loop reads CASSQDTGLASTDTQYF. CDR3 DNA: TGCGCCAGCAGCCAAGATACGGGACTAGCGTCCACAGATACGCAGTATTTT.

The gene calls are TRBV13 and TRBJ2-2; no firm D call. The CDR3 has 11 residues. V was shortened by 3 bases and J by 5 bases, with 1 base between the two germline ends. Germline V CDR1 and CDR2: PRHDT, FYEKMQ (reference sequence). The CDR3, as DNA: TGTGCCAGCAGCTTTACCGGGGAGCTGTTTTTT. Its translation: CASSFTGELFF.

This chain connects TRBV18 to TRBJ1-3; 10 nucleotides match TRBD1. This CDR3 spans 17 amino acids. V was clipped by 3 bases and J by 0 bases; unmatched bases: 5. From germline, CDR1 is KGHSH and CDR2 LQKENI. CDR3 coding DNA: TGTGCCAGCTCACCTCCGGGACAGGGGATCTCTGGAAACACCATATATTTT. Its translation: CASSPPGQGISGNTIYF.

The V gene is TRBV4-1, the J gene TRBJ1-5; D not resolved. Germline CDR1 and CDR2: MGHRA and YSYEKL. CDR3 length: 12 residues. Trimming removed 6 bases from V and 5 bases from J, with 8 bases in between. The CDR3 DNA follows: TGCGCCAGCAGGACGGTTGATCAGCCCCAGCATTTT. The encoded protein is CASRTVDQPQHF.

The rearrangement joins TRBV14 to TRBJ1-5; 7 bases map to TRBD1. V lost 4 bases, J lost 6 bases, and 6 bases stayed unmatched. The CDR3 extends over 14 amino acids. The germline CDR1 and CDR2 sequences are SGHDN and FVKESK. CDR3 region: CASSRSGGAQPQHF. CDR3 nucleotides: TGTGCCAGCAGCCGCTCAGGGGGGGCTCAGCCCCAGCATTTT.

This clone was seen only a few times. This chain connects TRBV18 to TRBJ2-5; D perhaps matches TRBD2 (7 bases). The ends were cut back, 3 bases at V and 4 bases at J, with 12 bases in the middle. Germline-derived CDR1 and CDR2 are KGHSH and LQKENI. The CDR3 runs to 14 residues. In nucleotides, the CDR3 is TGTGCCAGCTCACCGCAAGGGGGGGCAGAGACCCAGTACTTC. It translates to CASSPQGGAETQYF.

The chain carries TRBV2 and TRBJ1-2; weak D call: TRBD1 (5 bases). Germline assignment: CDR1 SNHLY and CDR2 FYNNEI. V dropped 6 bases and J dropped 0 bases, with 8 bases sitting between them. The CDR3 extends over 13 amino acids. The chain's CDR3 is CASRATANYGYTF. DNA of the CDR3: TGTGCCAGCAGGGCGACAGCTAACTATGGCTACACCTTC.

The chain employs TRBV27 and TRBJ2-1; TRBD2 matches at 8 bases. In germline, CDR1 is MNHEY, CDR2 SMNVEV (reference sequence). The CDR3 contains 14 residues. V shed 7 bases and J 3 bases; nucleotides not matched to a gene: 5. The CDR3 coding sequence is TGTGCCAGCATTAGTAGCGGGATCTACAATGAGCAGTTCTTC. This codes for CASISSGIYNEQFF.

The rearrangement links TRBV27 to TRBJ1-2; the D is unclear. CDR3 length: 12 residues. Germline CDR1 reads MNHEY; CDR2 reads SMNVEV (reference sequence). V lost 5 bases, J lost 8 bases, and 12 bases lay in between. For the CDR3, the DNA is TGTGCCAGCAGTATGAACGGTAGGGGCTACACCTTC. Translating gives CASSMNGRGYTF.

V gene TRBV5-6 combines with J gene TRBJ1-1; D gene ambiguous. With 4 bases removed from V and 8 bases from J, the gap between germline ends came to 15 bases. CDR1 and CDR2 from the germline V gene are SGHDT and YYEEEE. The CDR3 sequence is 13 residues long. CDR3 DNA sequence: TGTGCCAGCAGCCTTGGTACCCGGTGGGAAGCTTTCTTT. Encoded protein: CASSLGTRWEAFF.

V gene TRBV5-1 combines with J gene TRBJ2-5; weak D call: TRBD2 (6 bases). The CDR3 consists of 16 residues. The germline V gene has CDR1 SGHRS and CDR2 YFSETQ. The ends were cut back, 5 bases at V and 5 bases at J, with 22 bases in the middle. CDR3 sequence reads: CASSVRDPGRGETQYF. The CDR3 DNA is TGCGCCAGCAGTGTCCGGGACCCGGGTCGGGGGGAGACCCAGTACTTC.

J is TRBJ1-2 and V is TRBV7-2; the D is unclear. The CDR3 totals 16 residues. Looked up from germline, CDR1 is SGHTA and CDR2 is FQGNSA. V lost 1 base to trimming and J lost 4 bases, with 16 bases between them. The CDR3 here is CASSLGRSMGFYGYTF. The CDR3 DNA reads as TGTGCCAGCAGCTTAGGACGATCCATGGGGTTCTATGGCTACACCTTC. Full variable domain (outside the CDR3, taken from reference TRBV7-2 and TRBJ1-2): GAGVSQSPSNKVTEKGKDVELRCDPISGHTALYWYRQSLGQGLEFLIYFQGNSAPDKSGLPSDRFSAERTGGSVSTLTIQRTQQEDSAVYLCASSLGRSMGFYGYTFGSGTRLTVV.

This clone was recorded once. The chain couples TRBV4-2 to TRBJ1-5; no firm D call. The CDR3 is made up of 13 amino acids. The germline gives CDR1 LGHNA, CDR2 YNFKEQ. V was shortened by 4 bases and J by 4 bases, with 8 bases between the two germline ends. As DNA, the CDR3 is TGTGCCAGCAGCCTCAGTGGAAATCAGCCCCAGCATTTT. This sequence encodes CASSLSGNQPQHF.

CDR3: CSASNLEGQFF. The CDR3 region has the DNA TGCAGTGCTAGCAATTTGGAGGGGCAGTTCTTC. This sequence joins TRBV20-1 and TRBJ2-1, with D possibly TRBD2 on 6 matching bases. The CDR3 sequence is 11 residues long. Trimming pared 3 bases from V and 12 bases from J, leaving 12 bases between. The germline V gene has CDR1 DFQATT and CDR2 SNEGSKA (reference sequence).

CDR3: CASSTRTGMNTEAFF. The CDR3 bases are TGTGCCAGCAGCACTCGGACAGGGATGAACACTGAAGCTTTCTTT. The chain has TRBV6-5 and TRBJ1-1; TRBD1 matches at 8 bases. Germline CDR1 is MNHEY and CDR2 is SVGAGI. CDR3 length equals 15 residues. The junction had 6 bases not matched to a gene; V was cut back by 6 bases and J by 0 bases.

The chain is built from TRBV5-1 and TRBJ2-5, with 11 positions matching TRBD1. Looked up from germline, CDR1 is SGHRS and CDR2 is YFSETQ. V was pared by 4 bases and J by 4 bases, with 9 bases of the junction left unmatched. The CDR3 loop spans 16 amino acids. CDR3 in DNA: TGCGCCAGCAGCCGCCTTGGGGGACAGGGGGTAGAGACCCAGTACTTC. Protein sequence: CASSRLGGQGVETQYF.

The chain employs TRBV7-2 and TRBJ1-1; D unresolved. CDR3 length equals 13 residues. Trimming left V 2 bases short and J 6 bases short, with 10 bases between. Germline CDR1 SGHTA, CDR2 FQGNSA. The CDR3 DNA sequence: TGTGCCAGCAGCTTACTACCGAGGGCTGAAGCTTTCTTT. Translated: CASSLLPRAEAFF.

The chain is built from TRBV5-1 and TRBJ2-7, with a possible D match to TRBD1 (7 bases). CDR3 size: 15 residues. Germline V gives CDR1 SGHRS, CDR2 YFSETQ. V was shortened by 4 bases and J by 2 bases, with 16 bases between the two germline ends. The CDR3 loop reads CASSRGTVAAYEQYF. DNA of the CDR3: TGCGCCAGCAGCCGCGGGACAGTCGCAGCCTACGAGCAGTACTTC.

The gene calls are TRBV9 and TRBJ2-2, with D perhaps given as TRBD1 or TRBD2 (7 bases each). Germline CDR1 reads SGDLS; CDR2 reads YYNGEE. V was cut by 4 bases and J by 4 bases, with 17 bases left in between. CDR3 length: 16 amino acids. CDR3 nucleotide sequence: TGTGCCAGCAGCCCGCGACAGGGAGGGAGCACCGGGGAGCTGTTTTTT. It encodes CASSPRQGGSTGELFF.

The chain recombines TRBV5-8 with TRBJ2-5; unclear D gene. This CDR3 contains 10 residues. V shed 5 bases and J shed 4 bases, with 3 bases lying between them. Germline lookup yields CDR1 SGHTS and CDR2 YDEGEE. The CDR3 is CASSRETQYF. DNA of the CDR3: TGTGCCAGCAGTCGAGAGACCCAGTACTTC.

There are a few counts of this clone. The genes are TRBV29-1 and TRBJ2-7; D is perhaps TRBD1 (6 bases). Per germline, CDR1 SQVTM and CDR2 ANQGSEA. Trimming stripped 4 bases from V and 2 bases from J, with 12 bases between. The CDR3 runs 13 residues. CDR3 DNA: TGCAGCGTTGGATCCGGGACACCCTACGAGCAGTACTTC. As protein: CSVGSGTPYEQYF.

CDR3 sequence reads: CSVDKSGTTETQYF. CDR3 DNA sequence: TGCAGCGTTGATAAGTCTGGGACTACAGAGACCCAGTACTTC. The rearrangement uses TRBV29-1 and TRBJ2-5, with TRBD2 matching over 7 bases. The length of the CDR3 is 14 residues. Germline trimming cut 3 bases from V and 4 bases from J; bases unmatched to any gene: 8. From germline, CDR1 is SQVTM and CDR2 ANQGSEA.

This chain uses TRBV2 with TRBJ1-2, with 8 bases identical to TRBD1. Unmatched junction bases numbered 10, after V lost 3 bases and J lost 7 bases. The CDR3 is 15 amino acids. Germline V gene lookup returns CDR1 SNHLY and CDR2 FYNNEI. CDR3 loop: CASSDRTGHMGGYTF. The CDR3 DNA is TGTGCCAGCAGTGATAGGACAGGGCATATGGGTGGCTACACCTTC.